Listed here is a single T cell receptor beta chain. Its target is not known. Measured with immunoSEQ multiplex PCR; TCRdb has only the in-frame clones, and not every one. The table lists about 160,000 clones, approximately 87% of them singletons. This specimen comes from a study of T cell responses to AZD1222 COVID-19 vaccine. Study observations and caveats: Among vaccine-associated CD4 TCRs, coverage spanned spike, with dominance at 160-218 and 743-854. The donor group comprised mostly white British people and more females; the analysis possibly underestimated clonal diversity. Reportedly, nearly half the spike-specific TCRs target unmutated variant regions. The breadth and depth of Spike-specific TCRs increased once two AZD1222 doses had been given.

The junction had 3 bases not matched to a gene; V was cut back by 3 bases and J by 5 bases. The CDR3 is 13 residues long. The V gene's germline CDR1 is SNHLY and CDR2 FYNNEI. The receptor comes from an adult who received the AZD1222 COVID-19 vaccine. The gene calls are TRBV2 and TRBJ2-7; the match to TRBD2 covers 8 bases. Sequences were derived from peripheral blood, sampled 28 days after the second AZD1222 dose. The CDR3 spells CASSDVAGNEQYF. CDR3 in DNA: TGTGCCAGCAGTGATGTAGCGGGGAACGAGCAGTACTTC. The full variable domain, rest sourced from reference TRBV2 and TRBJ2-7, is EPEVTQTPSHQVTQMGQEVILRCVPISNHLYFYWYRQILGQKVEFLVSFYNNEISEKSEIFDDQFSVERPDGSNFTLKIRSTKLEDSAMYFCASSDVAGNEQYFGPGTRLTVT.